This T cell receptor (beta chain) was recorded in a study of blood T cell repertoires in COVID-19. J lost 4 bases, V lost 4 bases, and 7 bases had no gene match. Germline CDR1 SGHRS, CDR2 YFSETQ. This CDR3 has 15 residues. The method was immunoSEQ multiplex PCR; TCRdb's version includes in-frame clones alone and lacks a portion of them. Of under 300,000 clones listed, approximately 85% are singletons. The V and J genes are TRBV5-1 and TRBJ2-2; 7 bases are a match to TRBD1. This sequence originates from a woman aged 45 to 65 who had been exposed to COVID-19. The sequenced sample was PBMCs or T cells enriched from blood (not recorded which). The CDR3 sequence: CASSLRDSSTGELFF. In DNA, the CDR3 is TGCGCCAGCAGCCTCCGGGACAGTTCCACCGGGGAGCTGTTTTTT.